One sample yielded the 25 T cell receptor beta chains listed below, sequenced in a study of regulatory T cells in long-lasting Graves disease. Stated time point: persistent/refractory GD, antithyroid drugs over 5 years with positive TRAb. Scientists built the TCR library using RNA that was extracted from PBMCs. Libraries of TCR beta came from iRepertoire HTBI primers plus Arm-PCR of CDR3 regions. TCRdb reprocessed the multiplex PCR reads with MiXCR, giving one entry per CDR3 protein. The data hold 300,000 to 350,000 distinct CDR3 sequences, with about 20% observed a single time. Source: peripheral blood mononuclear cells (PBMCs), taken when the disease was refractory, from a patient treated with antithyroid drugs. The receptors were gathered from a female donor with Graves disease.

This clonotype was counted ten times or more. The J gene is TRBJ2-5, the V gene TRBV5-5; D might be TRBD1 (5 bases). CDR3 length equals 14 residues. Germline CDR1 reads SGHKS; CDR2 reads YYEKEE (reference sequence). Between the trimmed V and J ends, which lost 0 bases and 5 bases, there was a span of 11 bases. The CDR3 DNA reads TGTGCCAGCAGCTTGGGGTCGGCAGGGGAGACCCAGTACTTC. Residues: CASSLGSAGETQYF.

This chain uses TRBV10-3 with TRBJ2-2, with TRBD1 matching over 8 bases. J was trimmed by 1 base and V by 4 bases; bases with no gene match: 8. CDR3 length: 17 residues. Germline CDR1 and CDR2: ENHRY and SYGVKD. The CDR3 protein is CAISARSGQGNTGELFF. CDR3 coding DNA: TGTGCCATCAGTGCCCGGAGTGGACAGGGGAACACCGGGGAGCTGTTTTTT.

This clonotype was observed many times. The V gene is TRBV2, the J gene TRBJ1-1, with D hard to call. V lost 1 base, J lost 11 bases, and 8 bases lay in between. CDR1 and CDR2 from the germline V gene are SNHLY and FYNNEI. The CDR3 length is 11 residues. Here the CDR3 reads CASSEEVGAFF. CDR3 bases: TGTGCCAGCAGTGAAGAGGTGGGGGCTTTCTTT.

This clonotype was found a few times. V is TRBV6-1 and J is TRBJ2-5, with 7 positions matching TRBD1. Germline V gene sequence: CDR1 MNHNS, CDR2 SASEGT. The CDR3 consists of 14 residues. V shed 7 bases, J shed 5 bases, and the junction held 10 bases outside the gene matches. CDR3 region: CASTRQGWGETQYF. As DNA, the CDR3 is TGTGCCAGCACTCGACAGGGTTGGGGGGAGACCCAGTACTTC.

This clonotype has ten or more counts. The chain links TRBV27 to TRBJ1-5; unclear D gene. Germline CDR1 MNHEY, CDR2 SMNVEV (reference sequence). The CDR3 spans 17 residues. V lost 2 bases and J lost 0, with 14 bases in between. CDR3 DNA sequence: TGTGCCAGCAGTTTACTTTCCACAGCTACTAGCAATCAGCCCCAGCATTTT. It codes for CASSLLSTATSNQPQHF.

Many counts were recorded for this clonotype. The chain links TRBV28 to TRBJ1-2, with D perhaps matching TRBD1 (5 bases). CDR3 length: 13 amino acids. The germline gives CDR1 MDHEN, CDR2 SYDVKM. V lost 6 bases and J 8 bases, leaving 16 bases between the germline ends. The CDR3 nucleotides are TGTGCCAGCAGCTTTCCAACCCAGGGAGGCTACACCTTC. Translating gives CASSFPTQGGYTF.

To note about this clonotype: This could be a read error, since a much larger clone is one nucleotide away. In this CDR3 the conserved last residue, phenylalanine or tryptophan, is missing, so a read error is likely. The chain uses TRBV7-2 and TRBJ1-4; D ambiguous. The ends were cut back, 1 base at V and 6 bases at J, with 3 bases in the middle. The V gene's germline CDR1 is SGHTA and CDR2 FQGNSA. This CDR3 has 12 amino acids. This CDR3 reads CASSLVDEKLFL. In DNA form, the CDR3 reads TGTGCCAGCAGCTTAGTAGATGAAAAACTGTTTCTT.

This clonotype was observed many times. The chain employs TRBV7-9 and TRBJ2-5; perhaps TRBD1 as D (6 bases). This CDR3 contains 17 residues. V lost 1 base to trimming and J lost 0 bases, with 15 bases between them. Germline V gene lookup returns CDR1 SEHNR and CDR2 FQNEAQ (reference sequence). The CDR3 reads CASSLGTATRYQETQYF. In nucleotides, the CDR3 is TGTGCCAGCAGCTTAGGGACAGCCACTCGATACCAAGAGACCCAGTACTTC.

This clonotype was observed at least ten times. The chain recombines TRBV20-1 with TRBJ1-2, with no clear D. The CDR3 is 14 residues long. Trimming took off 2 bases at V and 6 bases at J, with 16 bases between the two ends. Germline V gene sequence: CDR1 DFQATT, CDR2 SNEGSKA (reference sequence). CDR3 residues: CSARMPHPVDGYTF. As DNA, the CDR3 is TGCAGTGCTAGAATGCCCCACCCAGTCGATGGCTACACCTTC.

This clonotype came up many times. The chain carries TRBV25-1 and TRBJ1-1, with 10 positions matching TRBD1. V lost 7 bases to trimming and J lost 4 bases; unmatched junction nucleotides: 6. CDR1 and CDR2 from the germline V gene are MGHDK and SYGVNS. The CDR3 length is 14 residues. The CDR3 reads CASTAWDRGTEAFF. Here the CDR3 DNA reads TGTGCCAGCACAGCTTGGGACAGGGGCACTGAAGCTTTCTTT.

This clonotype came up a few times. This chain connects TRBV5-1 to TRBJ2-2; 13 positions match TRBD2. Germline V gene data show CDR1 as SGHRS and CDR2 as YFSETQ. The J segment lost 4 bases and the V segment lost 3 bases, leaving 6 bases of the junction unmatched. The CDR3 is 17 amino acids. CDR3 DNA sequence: TGCGCCAGCAGCTCCGGACTAGCGGGAGTCGTCACCGGGGAGCTGTTTTTT. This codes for CASSSGLAGVVTGELFF.

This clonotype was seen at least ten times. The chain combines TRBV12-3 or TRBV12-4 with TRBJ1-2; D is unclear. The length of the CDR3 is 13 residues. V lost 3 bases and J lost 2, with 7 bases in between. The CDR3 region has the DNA TGTGCCAGCAGTTTGGCAGACAACTATGGCTACACCTTC. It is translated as CASSLADNYGYTF.

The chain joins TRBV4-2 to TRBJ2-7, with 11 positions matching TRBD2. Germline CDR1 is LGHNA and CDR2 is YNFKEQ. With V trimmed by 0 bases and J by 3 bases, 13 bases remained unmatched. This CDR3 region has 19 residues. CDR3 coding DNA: TGTGCCAGCAGCCAAGAGGGCTTTCTAGGACTAGCGGGCTTCTACGAGCAGTACTTC. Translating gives CASSQEGFLGLAGFYEQYF.

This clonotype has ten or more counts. The CDR3 nucleotides are TGTGCCAGCAGCGTATACCCCGGGGAGACCCAGTACTTC. Encoded protein: CASSVYPGETQYF. The V and J genes are TRBV9 and TRBJ2-5; no definite D call. Trimming left V 1 base short and J 5 bases short, with 9 bases between. The germline V gene encodes CDR1 SGDLS and CDR2 YYNGEE. This CDR3 is built from 13 residues.

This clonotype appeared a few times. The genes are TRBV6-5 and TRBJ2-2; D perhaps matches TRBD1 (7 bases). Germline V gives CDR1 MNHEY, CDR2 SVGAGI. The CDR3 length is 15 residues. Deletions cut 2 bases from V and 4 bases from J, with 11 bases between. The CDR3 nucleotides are TGTGCCAGCAGTTACGACAGGGAGGCCACCGGGGAGCTGTTTTTT. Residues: CASSYDREATGELFF.

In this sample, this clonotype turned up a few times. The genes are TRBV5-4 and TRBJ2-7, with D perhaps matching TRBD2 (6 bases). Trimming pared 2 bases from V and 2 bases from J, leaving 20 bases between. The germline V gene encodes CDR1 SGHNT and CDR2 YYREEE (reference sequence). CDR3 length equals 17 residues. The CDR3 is CASSLATSTPGTYEQYF. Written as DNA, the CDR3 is TGTGCCAGCAGCTTAGCTACTAGCACCCCGGGGACCTACGAGCAGTACTTC. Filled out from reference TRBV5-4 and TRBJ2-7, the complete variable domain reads ETGVTQSPTHLIKTRGQQVTLRCSSQSGHNTVSWYQQALGQGPQFIFQYYREEENGRGNFPPRFSGLQFPNYSSELNVNALELDDSALYLCASSLATSTPGTYEQYFGPGTRLTVT.

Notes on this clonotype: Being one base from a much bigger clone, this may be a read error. The CDR3 sequence is CASSCHDRYYGYTF. DNA for the CDR3: TGTGCCAGCAGCTGCCACGACCGATACTATGGCTACACCTTC. The chain carries TRBV3-1 and TRBJ1-2; D call uncertain. CDR1 and CDR2 from the germline V gene are LGHDT and YNNKEL (reference sequence). V was pared by 5 bases and J by 3 bases, with 13 bases between. This CDR3 spans 14 amino acids.

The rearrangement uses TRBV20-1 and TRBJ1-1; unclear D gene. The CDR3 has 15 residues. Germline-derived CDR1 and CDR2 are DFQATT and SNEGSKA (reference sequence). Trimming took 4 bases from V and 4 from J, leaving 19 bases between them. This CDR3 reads CSATLFSVTSTEAFF. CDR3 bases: TGCAGTGCTACTCTTTTCTCGGTGACGAGCACTGAAGCTTTCTTT.

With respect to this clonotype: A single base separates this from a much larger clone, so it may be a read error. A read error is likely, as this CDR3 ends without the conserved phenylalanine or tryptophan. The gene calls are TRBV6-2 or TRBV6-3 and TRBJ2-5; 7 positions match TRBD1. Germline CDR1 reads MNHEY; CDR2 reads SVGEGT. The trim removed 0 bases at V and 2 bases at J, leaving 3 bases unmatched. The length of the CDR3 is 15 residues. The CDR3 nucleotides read TGTGCCAGCAGTTACTCAGGACAGGAACAAGAGACCCAGTACTTA. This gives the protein CASSYSGQEQETQYL.

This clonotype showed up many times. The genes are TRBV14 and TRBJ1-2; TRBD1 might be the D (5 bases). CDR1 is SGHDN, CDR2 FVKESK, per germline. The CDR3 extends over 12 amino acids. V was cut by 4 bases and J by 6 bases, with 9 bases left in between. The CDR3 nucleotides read TGTGCCAGCAGCCGCTTGGGGGATGGCTACACCTTC. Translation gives CASSRLGDGYTF.

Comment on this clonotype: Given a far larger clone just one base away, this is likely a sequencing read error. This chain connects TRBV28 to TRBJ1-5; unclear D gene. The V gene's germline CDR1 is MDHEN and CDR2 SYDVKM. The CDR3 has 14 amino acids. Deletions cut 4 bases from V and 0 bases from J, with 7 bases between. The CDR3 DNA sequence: TGTGCCAGCAGTTACCCGACTAGCAATCAGCCCCAGCATTTT. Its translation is CASSYPTSNQPQHF.

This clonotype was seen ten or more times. The CDR3 sequence: CASSSPGSYEQYF. DNA for the CDR3: TGTGCCAGCAGCTCCCCCGGTTCCTACGAGCAGTACTTC. The chain uses TRBV7-9 and TRBJ2-7, with D hard to call. Germline V gene sequence: CDR1 SEHNR, CDR2 FQNEAQ (reference sequence). The CDR3 runs to 13 residues. Trimming took 4 bases from V and 1 from J, leaving 8 bases between them.

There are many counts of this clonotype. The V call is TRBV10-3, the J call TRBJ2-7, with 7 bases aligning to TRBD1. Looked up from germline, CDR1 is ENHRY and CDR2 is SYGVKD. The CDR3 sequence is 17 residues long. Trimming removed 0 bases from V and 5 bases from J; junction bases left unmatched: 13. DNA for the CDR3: TGTGCCATCAGTGAGTCGATAATTCGAGGACAGGCACACGAGCAGTACTTC. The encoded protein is CAISESIIRGQAHEQYF.

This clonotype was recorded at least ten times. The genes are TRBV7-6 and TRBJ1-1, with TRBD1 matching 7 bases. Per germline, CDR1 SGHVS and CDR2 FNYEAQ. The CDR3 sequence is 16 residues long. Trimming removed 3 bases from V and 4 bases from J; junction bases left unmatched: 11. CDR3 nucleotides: TGTGCCAGCAGCTTGAGACAGGGCGGAAGAACCACTGAAGCTTTCTTT. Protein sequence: CASSLRQGGRTTEAFF.

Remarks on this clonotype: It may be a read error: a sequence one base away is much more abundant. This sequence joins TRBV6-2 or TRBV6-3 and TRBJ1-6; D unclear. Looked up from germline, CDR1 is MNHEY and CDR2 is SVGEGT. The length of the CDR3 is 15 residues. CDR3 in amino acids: CASSYVAEYNSPPHF. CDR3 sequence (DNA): TGTGCCAGCAGTTACGTGGCAGAGTACAATTCACCCCCCCACTTT.